The clone carrying this T cell receptor beta chain has just one count. These data are taken from a study of blood T cell repertoires in COVID-19. Study in general: COVID-19 samples from acute and convalescent phases originated in the United States, Italy and Spain. Sources were T cells, B-cell-depleted T cells, or PBMCs; the material itself was cDNA or gDNA.

As processed by the authors: Reference gene primer amplification gave estimated nucleated cell counts. Here immunoSEQ multiplex PCR was the method, and the copy in TCRdb shows in-frame clones only, minus some. That table supplies the V and J calls and clone size; D and trimming were determined from the DNA. The sample records over 130,000 clones, about 80% being singletons. CDR3 size: 16 residues. The germline gives CDR1 LNHNV, CDR2 YYDKDF (reference sequence). V trimming: 5 bases; J trimming: 2 bases; junction bases outside the gene matches: 10. Sequences were obtained from peripheral blood. This TCR derives from a human donor in a cohort sampled during active COVID-19. The chain joins TRBV15 to TRBJ1-2; 8 nucleotides align to TRBD1. The CDR3 sequence is CATSPLQGADNYGYTF. CDR3 DNA sequence: TGTGCCACCAGCCCGCTTCAGGGGGCGGACAACTATGGCTACACCTTC.